One sample yielded the 23 T cell receptor beta chains listed below, sequenced in a study of T-cell memory formation after mild COVID-19. TCRdb processed the 5' RACE reads anew with MiXCR; each CDR3 protein has one entry. The table lists 200,000 to 250,000 distinct CDR3 sequences, 8% to 10% of them singletons, with 22% in the top ten. Sequenced material: PBMCs or a T cell subset sorted from them (not recorded which). Every receptor here comes from a man aged 18-30 years who had mild COVID-19 (a few samples of this study predate the infection). Cell type and time point are not known.

The chain joins TRBV6-5 to TRBJ1-2, with a tentative D call TRBD1 (5 bases). CDR3 size: 14 residues. The germline V and J ends were trimmed by 0 bases and 14 bases, with 19 bases remaining between them. Germline CDR1 is MNHEY and CDR2 is SVGAGI. CDR3 amino acids: CASSYSRVSGEGTF. The CDR3 DNA is TGTGCCAGCAGTTACTCGCGGGTTTCGGGGGAGGGGACCTTC.

The chain has TRBV11-3 and TRBJ2-3; 13 nucleotides match TRBD2. The CDR3 has 15 amino acids. CDR1 and CDR2 (germline): SGHNT, YENEEA. V lost 3 bases to trimming and J lost 8 bases; unmatched junction nucleotides: 5. Here the CDR3 DNA reads TGTGCCAGCAGCTTCGGGACTAGCGGGGTAGCTACGCAGTATTTT. Amino acid sequence: CASSFGTSGVATQYF.

There are many counts of this clonotype. The rearrangement uses TRBV12-3 or TRBV12-4 and TRBJ1-4; tentative D call: TRBD1 (5 bases). V was pared by 7 bases and J by 3 bases, with 9 bases between. There are 13 residues in the CDR3. As DNA, the CDR3 is TGTGCCAGCAAGCAGGGCGCTAATGAAAAACTGTTTTTT. Protein: CASKQGANEKLFF.

This chain uses TRBV13 with TRBJ2-7; 8 bases are a match to TRBD2. Germline CDR1 is PRHDT and CDR2 is FYEKMQ (reference sequence). This CDR3 has 14 residues. J gave up 4 bases and V 5 bases, and 7 bases lay outside the gene matches. CDR3 residues: CASSPGLARYEQYV. The CDR3 nucleotides are TGTGCCAGCAGCCCCGGACTAGCCCGGTACGAGCAGTACGTC.

In its sample, this clonotype was seen many times. This chain links TRBV5-5 with TRBJ2-5; no clear D. V was trimmed by 3 bases and J by 2 bases, leaving 8 bases between them. CDR1 is SGHKS and CDR2 is YYEKEE in the germline V gene (reference sequence). This CDR3 is built from 13 residues. The CDR3 DNA is TGTGCCAGCAGCTACCGACCACAAGAGACCCAGTACTTC. Its protein product is CASSYRPQETQYF. Drawing the rest from reference TRBV5-5 and TRBJ2-5, the complete variable domain is DAGVTQSPTHLIKTRGQQVTLRCSPISGHKSVSWYQQVLGQGPQFIFQYYEKEERGRGNFPDRFSARQFPNYSSELNVNALLLGDSALYLCASSYRPQETQYFGPGTRLLVL.

The chain is built from TRBV7-7 and TRBJ2-5; no definite D call. V was pared by 5 bases and J by 2 bases, with 12 bases between. CDR3 length equals 14 residues. Germline loops: CDR1 SSHAT, CDR2 FNYEAQ (reference sequence). CDR3 in DNA: TGTGCCAGCAGCCCGGTTCCCAGGCAAGAGACCCAGTACTTC. Translating gives CASSPVPRQETQYF.

This clonotype was detected many times. This sequence joins TRBV9 and TRBJ1-1, with D uncertain. V was shortened by 4 bases and J by 6 bases, with 16 bases between the two germline ends. Per the germline V gene, CDR1 is SGDLS and CDR2 is YYNGEE. The CDR3 is 14 residues long. The CDR3 spells CASSPQEGGPEAFF. In DNA form, the CDR3 reads TGTGCCAGCAGCCCCCAGGAAGGAGGACCTGAAGCTTTCTTT.

This clonotype was picked up many times. The V call is TRBV7-2, the J call TRBJ2-2, with a possible D match to TRBD2 (6 bases). Between the trimmed V and J ends, which lost 3 bases and 3 bases, there was a span of 11 bases. Germline V CDR1 and CDR2: SGHTA, FQGNSA. The length of the CDR3 is 15 residues. The CDR3 protein is CASSLSGVDTGELFF. CDR3 nucleotide sequence: TGTGCCAGCAGCTTGTCGGGGGTAGACACCGGGGAGCTGTTTTTT. The whole variable domain, filled in from reference TRBV7-2 and TRBJ2-2, reads GAGVSQSPSNKVTEKGKDVELRCDPISGHTALYWYRQSLGQGLEFLIYFQGNSAPDKSGLPSDRFSAERTGGSVSTLTIQRTQQEDSAVYLCASSLSGVDTGELFFGEGSRLTVL.

In its sample, this clonotype was seen a few times. The rearrangement links TRBV7-9 to TRBJ2-5; D is ambiguous. Trimming removed 3 bases at V and 5 bases at J, with 13 bases between. The CDR3 runs to 14 residues. The V gene's germline CDR1 is SEHNR and CDR2 FQNEAQ (reference sequence). The CDR3: CASSFELPAETQYF. Here the CDR3 DNA reads TGTGCCAGCAGCTTTGAGTTGCCCGCCGAGACCCAGTACTTC.

This clonotype was picked up a small number of times. CDR3 in amino acids: CASSSGRRGGLAGDTQYF. The CDR3 DNA sequence: TGTGCCAGCAGTTCGGGGAGGCGGGGGGGCCTCGCAGGAGATACGCAGTATTTT. The chain combines TRBV12-3 or TRBV12-4 with TRBJ2-3; 9 bases line up with TRBD2. The CDR3 runs 18 residues. V trimming: 4 bases; J trimming: 5 bases; junction bases outside the gene matches: 16.

The V gene is TRBV5-1, the J gene TRBJ2-3, with TRBD1 as a possible D gene (5 bases). Trimming pared 0 bases from V and 1 base from J, leaving 9 bases between. The CDR3 consists of 15 residues. Germline CDR1 and CDR2: SGHRS and YFSETQ. The chain's CDR3 is CASSLEGSGTDTQYF. CDR3 in DNA: TGCGCCAGCAGCTTGGAGGGGTCGGGCACAGATACGCAGTATTTT.

The J gene is TRBJ1-2, the V gene TRBV18; D remains ambiguous. The CDR3 runs to 18 residues. Trimming pared 3 bases from V and 1 base from J, leaving 21 bases between. The germline gives CDR1 KGHSH, CDR2 LQKENI. In DNA, the CDR3 is TGTGCCAGCTCACCGATACCCATGGGATTTGCGGTTAACTATGGCTACACCTTC. Amino acids: CASSPIPMGFAVNYGYTF.

Ten or more counts support this clonotype. The rearrangement joins TRBV5-5 to TRBJ2-1; TRBD2 might be the D (5 bases). From germline, CDR1 is SGHKS and CDR2 YYEKEE (reference sequence). Deletions cut 7 bases from V and 5 bases from J, with 19 bases between. The CDR3 runs to 15 residues. CDR3: CASGPRAFPDNEQFF. The CDR3 nucleotides are TGTGCCAGCGGCCCGAGGGCCTTCCCCGACAATGAGCAGTTCTTC.

This clonotype was seen a handful of times. The rearrangement joins TRBV3-1 to TRBJ2-5, with D tentatively TRBD1 (5 bases). Germline V gene data show CDR1 as LGHDT and CDR2 as YNNKEL (reference sequence). The CDR3 has 16 residues. The V end lost 4 bases, the J end lost 5 bases, and 20 bases lay between the germline ends. CDR3 sequence reads: CASSLGMVRSGETQYF. CDR3 sequence (DNA): TGTGCCAGCAGCCTCGGTATGGTGAGATCAGGGGAGACCCAGTACTTC.

This chain uses TRBV11-3 with TRBJ2-2; 7 nucleotides match TRBD1. This CDR3 comprises 15 residues. Germline-derived CDR1 and CDR2 are SGHNT and YENEEA. J gave up 4 bases and V 5 bases, and 7 bases lay outside the gene matches. The CDR3 reads CASSPRQGGTGELFF. DNA of the CDR3: TGTGCCAGCAGCCCCAGACAGGGTGGCACCGGGGAGCTGTTTTTT.

The chain carries TRBV9 and TRBJ2-5; TRBD1 matches at 8 bases. The germline gives CDR1 SGDLS, CDR2 YYNGEE. The CDR3 length is 14 residues. The V and J ends lost 4 bases and 3 bases, in that order; junction bases with no gene match: 5. The CDR3 sequence is CASSHLQGEETQYF. The CDR3 coding sequence is TGTGCCAGCAGCCACTTACAGGGGGAAGAGACCCAGTACTTC.

This clonotype was recorded many times. The CDR3 here is CASSPPEGVDTQYF. The DNA of the CDR3 is TGTGCCAGCTCACCACCCGAGGGGGTAGATACGCAGTATTTT. The chain joins TRBV18 to TRBJ2-3; a possible D gene is TRBD1 (6 bases). The CDR3 has 14 amino acids. Germline V gene data show CDR1 as KGHSH and CDR2 as LQKENI. V was cut by 0 bases and J by 5 bases, with 9 bases left in between.

Written as DNA, the CDR3 is TGTGCCAGCAGCTTAACCCCAGGACGCAGTGAGACCCAGTACTTC. This gives the protein CASSLTPGRSETQYF. This rearrangement joins TRBV7-9 to TRBJ2-5; D not resolved. Germline CDR1 is SEHNR and CDR2 is FQNEAQ (reference sequence). V dropped 2 bases and J dropped 5 bases, with 15 bases sitting between them. The length of the CDR3 is 15 residues.

V gene TRBV7-2 combines with J gene TRBJ2-1; 14 bases are shared with TRBD2. The CDR3 runs 18 residues. CDR1 and CDR2 from the germline V gene are SGHTA and FQGNSA. V trimming: 5 bases; J trimming: 2 bases; junction bases outside the gene matches: 8. The CDR3 reads CASSASGLAGGAYNEQFF. CDR3 bases: TGTGCCAGCAGCGCCTCTGGACTAGCGGGGGGCGCCTACAATGAGCAGTTCTTC.

This clonotype was observed a few times. Here the CDR3 DNA reads TGCAGTGCTAGAGAAACAGGGCCGAACACTGAAGCTTTCTTT. Its protein is CSARETGPNTEAFF. V gene TRBV20-1 combines with J gene TRBJ1-1; TRBD1 might be the D (6 bases). In germline, CDR1 is DFQATT, CDR2 SNEGSKA (reference sequence). The CDR3 runs to 14 residues. V dropped 0 bases and J dropped 1 base, with 9 bases sitting between them.

The table lists this clonotype with a few counts. This chain uses TRBV11-2 with TRBJ1-3, with D possibly being TRBD1 (5 bases). With 3 bases removed from V and 0 bases from J, the gap between germline ends came to 15 bases. This CDR3 comprises 17 residues. In germline, CDR1 is SGHAT, CDR2 FQNNGV. The CDR3 here is CASSFGRKRGSGNTIYF. The CDR3 bases are TGTGCCAGCAGCTTTGGGCGGAAGAGGGGCTCTGGAAACACCATATATTTT.

This clonotype was observed a handful of times. The V call is TRBV4-3, the J call TRBJ2-6; 7 bases line up with TRBD1. The V segment lost 3 bases and the J segment 2 bases; nucleotides outside the gene matches: 7. Germline-derived CDR1 and CDR2 are LGHNA and YSLEER. The CDR3 covers 17 residues. CDR3 sequence (DNA): TGCGCCAGCAGCCAGGGGGTAGGGACAGCTGGGGCCAACGTCCTGACTTTC. Encoded protein: CASSQGVGTAGANVLTF.

V and J are TRBV7-3 and TRBJ2-1; D gene uncertain. CDR1 is SGHTA, CDR2 FQGTGA, per germline. Trimming took off 3 bases at V and 8 bases at J, with 5 bases between the two ends. CDR3 size: 11 residues. CDR3 sequence: CASSLNDEQFF. The CDR3 region has the DNA TGTGCCAGCAGCTTGAATGATGAGCAGTTCTTC.